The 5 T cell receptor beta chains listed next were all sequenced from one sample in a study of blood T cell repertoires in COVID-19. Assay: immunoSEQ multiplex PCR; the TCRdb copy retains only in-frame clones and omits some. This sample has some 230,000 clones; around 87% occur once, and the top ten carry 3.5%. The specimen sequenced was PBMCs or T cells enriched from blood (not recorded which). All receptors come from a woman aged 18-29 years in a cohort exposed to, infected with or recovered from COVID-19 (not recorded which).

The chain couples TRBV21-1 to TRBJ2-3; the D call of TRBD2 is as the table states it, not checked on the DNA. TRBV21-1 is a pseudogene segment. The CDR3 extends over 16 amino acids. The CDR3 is CASSVAFRRETDTQYF. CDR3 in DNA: TGTGCCAGCAGCGTAGCTTTCAGGAGGGAGACAGATACGCAGTATTTT.

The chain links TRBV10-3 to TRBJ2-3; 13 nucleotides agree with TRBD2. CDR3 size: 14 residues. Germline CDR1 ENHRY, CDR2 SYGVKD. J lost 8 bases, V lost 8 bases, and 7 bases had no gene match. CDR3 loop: CAIGLAGDQATQYF. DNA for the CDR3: TGTGCCATCGGACTAGCGGGAGATCAGGCTACGCAGTATTTT.

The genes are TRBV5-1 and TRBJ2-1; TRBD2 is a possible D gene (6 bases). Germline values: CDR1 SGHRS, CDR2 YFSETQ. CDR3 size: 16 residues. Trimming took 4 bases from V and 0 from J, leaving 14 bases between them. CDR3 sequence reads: CASSGGSRSSYNEQFF. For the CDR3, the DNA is TGCGCCAGCAGCGGAGGGAGCCGCAGCTCCTACAATGAGCAGTTCTTC. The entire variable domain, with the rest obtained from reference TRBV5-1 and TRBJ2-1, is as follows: KAGVTQTPRYLIKTRGQQVTLSCSPISGHRSVSWYQQTPGQGLQFLFEYFSETQRNKGNFPGRFSGRQFSNSRSEMNVSTLELGDSALYLCASSGGSRSSYNEQFFGPGTRLTVL.

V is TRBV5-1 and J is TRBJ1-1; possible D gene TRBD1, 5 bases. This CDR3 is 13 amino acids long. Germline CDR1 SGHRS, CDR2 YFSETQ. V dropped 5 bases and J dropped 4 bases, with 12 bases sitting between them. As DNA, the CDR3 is TGCGCCAGCAGATTCCAGGGTACCACTGAAGCTTTCTTT. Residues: CASRFQGTTEAFF.

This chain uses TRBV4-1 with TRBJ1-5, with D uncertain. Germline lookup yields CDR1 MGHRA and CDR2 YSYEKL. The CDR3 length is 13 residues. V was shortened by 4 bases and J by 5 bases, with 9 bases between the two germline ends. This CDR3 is CASSRQVDQPQHF. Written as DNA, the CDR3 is TGCGCCAGCAGCCGACAAGTGGATCAGCCCCAGCATTTT.